Presented here are 7 T cell receptor beta chains from one specimen sequenced in a study of OX40 agonist ivuxolimab in advanced cancers. The repertoire was sequenced with immunoSEQ multiplex PCR; TCRdb's copy has only in-frame clones and lacks some. The repertoire holds tens of thousands of clones, with roughly 90% as singletons. The material sequenced was CD4+ or CD8+ T cells sorted from blood, taken in a trial of the OX40 agonist ivuxolimab. The receptors originated from an adult with an advanced solid tumor such as melanoma, head and neck, liver or kidney cancer.

This clone is a singleton in its sample. V and J are TRBV7-9 and TRBJ2-7; the D is unclear. The CDR3 sequence is 12 residues long. V was shortened by 2 bases and J by 0 bases, with 2 bases between the two germline ends. Germline CDR1 is SEHNR and CDR2 is FQNEAQ (reference sequence). The CDR3 reads CASSLSSYEQYF. In DNA, the CDR3 is TGTGCCAGCAGCTTAAGCTCCTACGAGCAGTACTTC.

The chain carries TRBV28 and TRBJ1-1; a possible D gene is TRBD1 (5 bases). This CDR3 spans 12 amino acids. The germline gives CDR1 MDHEN, CDR2 SYDVKM. CDR3 protein: CLCGGMNTEAFF. CDR3 coding DNA: TGTCTCTGTGGGGGGATGAACACTGAAGCTTTCTTT.

The chain uses TRBV6-1 and TRBJ1-3; D is uncertain. Germline V gene data show CDR1 as MNHNS and CDR2 as SASEGT. The CDR3 covers 17 residues. Trimming cost V 4 bases and J 3 bases, with 19 bases left between them. DNA of the CDR3: TGTGCCAGCAGTGGAGGGTGGAGAGGGTCCGATGGAAACACCATATATTTT. It codes for CASSGGWRGSDGNTIYF.

This clone showed up just a few times. The chain carries TRBV30 and TRBJ1-1; TRBD1 agrees at 7 bases. Germline V lookup: CDR1 GTSNPN, CDR2 SVGIG (reference sequence). The V and J ends lost 8 bases and 0 bases, in that order; junction bases with no gene match: 9. The CDR3 is 14 residues long. The CDR3 coding sequence is TGTGCCAGAACGACAGGGAGGCTGAACACTGAAGCTTTCTTT. It specifies CARTTGRLNTEAFF. Combining the CDR3 with reference TRBV30 and TRBJ1-1 gives the whole variable domain SQTIHQWPATLVQPVGSPLSLECTVEGTSNPNLYWYRQAAGRGLQLLFYSVGIGQISSEVPQNLSASRPQDRQFILSSKKLLLSDSGFYLCARTTGRLNTEAFFGQGTRLTVV.

The chain carries TRBV28 and TRBJ2-3; D is unclear. Germline loops: CDR1 MDHEN, CDR2 SYDVKM. Deletions cut 5 bases from V and 2 bases from J, with 17 bases between. There are 16 residues in the CDR3. CDR3 coding DNA: TGTGCCAGCAGTGGATGGGATGCATCCGTCACAGATACGCAGTATTTT. Translating it yields CASSGWDASVTDTQYF.

The V call is TRBV4-1, the J call TRBJ2-2; 7 bases map to TRBD2. J gave up 6 bases and V 3 bases, and 19 bases lay outside the gene matches. CDR3 size: 19 residues. Germline loops: CDR1 MGHRA, CDR2 YSYEKL. CDR3 DNA: TGCGCCAGCAGCCATGGGCCGTACGGAAGGACTAGTGACGCCGGGGAGCTGTTTTTT. Its translation: CASSHGPYGRTSDAGELFF.

This clone turned up a few times. The chain employs TRBV5-5 and TRBJ2-3; 8 bases are shared with TRBD1. The CDR3 covers 14 residues. Germline values: CDR1 SGHKS, CDR2 YYEKEE (reference sequence). The ends lost 1 base at V and 4 bases at J; junction bases unmatched: 2. The CDR3 region has the DNA TGTGCCAGCAGCTTGATGACAGGGGCAGATACGCAGTATTTT. Translated: CASSLMTGADTQYF.